These 23 T cell receptor beta chains came from one sample sequenced in a study of blood T cell repertoires in COVID-19. This table comes from immunoSEQ multiplex PCR, and its TCRdb copy is limited to in-frame clones, with some not included. The data hold about 300,000 clones, with about nine tenths observed a single time. Sequencing was carried out using peripheral blood. The receptors were gathered from a woman aged 25 to 45 with COVID-19, enrolled during active disease.

The gene calls are TRBV27 and TRBJ1-6, with 7 bases that match TRBD1. V shed 5 bases, J shed 7 bases, and the junction held 8 bases outside the gene matches. In germline, CDR1 is MNHEY, CDR2 SMNVEV (reference sequence). This CDR3 contains 15 residues. The CDR3 loop reads CASSLRTGRNSPLHF. CDR3 DNA: TGTGCCAGCAGTCTACGGACAGGACGGAATTCACCCCTCCACTTT.

V and J are TRBV18 and TRBJ1-3, with 9 bases identical to TRBD1. Germline lookup yields CDR1 KGHSH and CDR2 LQKENI. The ends lost 3 bases at V and 2 bases at J; junction bases unmatched: 2. There are 15 residues in the CDR3. The CDR3 region is CASSPRTGAGNTIYF. The CDR3, as DNA: TGTGCCAGCTCACCCCGGACAGGGGCTGGAAACACCATATATTTT.

In regard to this clone: Different DNA sequences within this sample yield the same CDR3. J is TRBJ2-7 and V is TRBV15, with a weak D call TRBD2 (5 bases). The ends were cut back, 0 bases at V and 4 bases at J, with 7 bases in the middle. This CDR3 contains 13 residues. From germline, CDR1 is LNHNV and CDR2 YYDKDF (reference sequence). CDR3 in amino acids: CATSRDRGYEQYF. For the CDR3, the DNA is TGTGCCACCAGCAGAGATCGAGGGTACGAGCAGTACTTC.

This clone was found a few times. V gene TRBV2 combines with J gene TRBJ2-5; maybe TRBD1 (5 bases). Trimming took off 4 bases at V and 5 bases at J, with 8 bases between the two ends. The CDR3 covers 12 residues. The germline CDR1 and CDR2 sequences are SNHLY and FYNNEI. This CDR3 is CASSGQFETQYF. The CDR3 DNA follows: TGTGCCAGCAGTGGACAGTTCGAGACCCAGTACTTC.

J is TRBJ2-6 and V is TRBV27; a weak D match, TRBD2 (6 bases). Germline CDR1 MNHEY, CDR2 SMNVEV (reference sequence). Trimming left V 4 bases short and J 3 bases short, with 10 bases between. This CDR3 comprises 15 residues. CDR3 nucleotides: TGTGCCAGCAGTTCTCTGGGACTTGGGGCCAACGTCCTGACTTTC. This sequence encodes CASSSLGLGANVLTF.

This chain connects TRBV2 to TRBJ2-1; TRBD2 matches at 8 bases. The CDR3 spans 21 residues. Germline V lookup: CDR1 SNHLY, CDR2 FYNNEI. With 7 bases clipped from V and 8 bases from J, the junction kept 31 bases outside the gene matches. CDR3 nucleotide sequence: TGTGCCAGCACGGCACCTGGTGGGGGGACCGGGGGGGCAGGGCGGCGAGATGAGCAGTTCTTC. Its translation: CASTAPGGGTGGAGRRDEQFF.

This chain links TRBV25-1 with TRBJ2-1, with TRBD2 matching over 16 bases. V shed 1 base, J shed 7 bases, and the junction held 4 bases outside the gene matches. The CDR3 has 17 amino acids. Germline CDR1 is MGHDK and CDR2 is SYGVNS. Here the CDR3 DNA reads TGTGCCAGCAGTGAATTGGGGACTAGCGGGAGGGTAAATGAGCAGTTCTTC. Translated, it gives CASSELGTSGRVNEQFF.

The rearrangement uses TRBV18 and TRBJ1-1; TRBD1 matches at 8 bases. The CDR3 contains 14 residues. Looked up from germline, CDR1 is KGHSH and CDR2 is LQKENI. V was pared by 6 bases and J by 2 bases, with 5 bases of the junction left unmatched. CDR3 sequence reads: CASSPGQDNTEAFF. The DNA for the CDR3 is TGTGCCAGCTCTCCGGGACAGGATAACACTGAAGCTTTCTTT.

The chain joins TRBV10-1 to TRBJ1-1; D perhaps matches TRBD1 (6 bases). Per germline, CDR1 WNHNN and CDR2 SYGVQD (reference sequence). The V and J ends lost 5 bases and 4 bases respectively, with 11 bases between them. The CDR3 has 13 residues. The CDR3 bases are TGCGCCAGCAGTCCCGACAGGTCCACTGAAGCTTTCTTT. It is translated as CASSPDRSTEAFF.

This clone was recorded a few times. The rearrangement links TRBV27 to TRBJ1-1, with TRBD1 identical over 12 bases. J gave up 8 bases and V 5 bases, and 6 bases lay outside the gene matches. Per germline, CDR1 MNHEY and CDR2 SMNVEV (reference sequence). The CDR3 is 14 amino acids. The CDR3 protein is CASSTGTGGAEAFF. CDR3 nucleotide sequence: TGTGCCAGCAGTACTGGGACAGGGGGCGCGGAAGCTTTCTTT.

The gene calls are TRBV11-2 and TRBJ2-1; TRBD2 agrees at 10 bases. The CDR3 length is 16 residues. CDR1 and CDR2 (germline): SGHAT, FQNNGV. V lost 1 base to trimming and J lost 7 bases; unmatched junction nucleotides: 7. Written as DNA, the CDR3 is TGTGCCAGCAGCTTAGCGGCTAGCGGGAGTGCGAATGAGCAGTTCTTC. Its protein product is CASSLAASGSANEQFF.

Comments on this clone: Other DNA sequences in this sample translate to the same CDR3. The genes are TRBV6-5 and TRBJ1-1; 7 nucleotides match TRBD1. J gave up 5 bases and V 6 bases, and 6 bases lay outside the gene matches. Germline CDR1 and CDR2: MNHEY and SVGAGI. The CDR3 runs 13 residues. CDR3 protein: CASSLPGGTEAFF. In nucleotides, the CDR3 is TGTGCCAGCAGCCTTCCAGGGGGGACTGAAGCTTTCTTT.

V usage is TRBV11-1 and J usage is TRBJ2-1; TRBD2 matches 12 bases. Trimming cost V 1 base and J 8 bases; bases outside gene matches: 3. CDR3 length: 15 residues. Germline values: CDR1 SGHAT, CDR2 FQDESV (reference sequence). The CDR3 DNA reads TGTGCCAGCAGCTTAGGGACTAGCGGGATCTATGAGCAGTTCTTC. Its translation: CASSLGTSGIYEQFF.

V and J are TRBV6-2 or TRBV6-3 and TRBJ1-2, with 7 positions matching TRBD1. The CDR3 totals 15 residues. J lost 5 bases, V lost 0 bases, and 6 bases had no gene match. Germline CDR1 and CDR2: MNHEY and SVGEGT. The chain's CDR3 is CASSYSGQPRYGYTF. The CDR3 bases are TGTGCCAGCAGTTACTCGGGACAGCCTAGATATGGCTACACCTTC.

The CDR3, as DNA: TGTGCCAGCAGTGATTTCGGACTCGGTAATTCACCCCTCCACTTT. Translated: CASSDFGLGNSPLHF. The chain recombines TRBV6-1 with TRBJ1-6; D gene unclear. Germline V gene lookup returns CDR1 MNHNS and CDR2 SASEGT. Between the trimmed V and J ends, which lost 3 bases and 6 bases, there was a span of 12 bases. The CDR3 spans 15 residues.

V gene TRBV19 combines with J gene TRBJ1-2; 7 bases fit TRBD1. This CDR3 region has 13 residues. The J segment lost 6 bases and the V segment lost 7 bases, leaving 8 bases of the junction unmatched. Germline V lookup: CDR1 LNHDA, CDR2 SQIVND (reference sequence). The CDR3 nucleotides read TGTGCCAGTATAAGGCCAGGGGGGAATGGCTACACCTTC. The encoded protein is CASIRPGGNGYTF. The entire variable domain, with the rest obtained from reference TRBV19 and TRBJ1-2, is as follows: DGGITQSPKYLFRKEGQNVTLSCEQNLNHDAMYWYRQDPGQGLRLIYYSQIVNDFQKGDIAEGYSVSREKKESFPLTVTSAQKNPTAFYLCASIRPGGNGYTFGSGTRLTVV.

Only one count was recorded for this clone. The rearrangement joins TRBV5-4 to TRBJ2-2, with 12 nucleotides matching TRBD2. Germline V lookup: CDR1 SGHNT, CDR2 YYREEE (reference sequence). CDR3 length: 15 residues. Trimming at V came to 2 bases and at J to 6 bases, leaving 2 bases not matched to a gene. CDR3 sequence reads: CASSLPSGRAGELFF. CDR3 DNA: TGTGCCAGCAGCTTACCTAGCGGGAGGGCCGGGGAGCTGTTTTTT.

The V gene is TRBV5-1, the J gene TRBJ2-7, with 11 positions matching TRBD2. The CDR3 is made up of 15 amino acids. CDR1 and CDR2 from the germline V gene are SGHRS and YFSETQ. J was trimmed by 5 bases and V by 0 bases; bases with no gene match: 4. The CDR3 is CASSLGTSGSHEQYF. CDR3 bases: TGCGCCAGCAGCTTGGGGACTAGCGGGTCCCACGAGCAGTACTTC.

The chain uses TRBV7-8 and TRBJ2-3; 12 nucleotides match TRBD2. Germline CDR1 is SGHVS and CDR2 is FQNEAQ. V lost 4 bases, J lost 3 bases, and 11 bases stayed unmatched. The CDR3 has 18 amino acids. The CDR3: CASSSGTSGHPRTDTQYF. Written as DNA, the CDR3 is TGTGCCAGCAGCTCCGGGACTAGCGGGCACCCACGGACAGATACGCAGTATTTT.

The chain links TRBV27 to TRBJ1-6, with 7 bases that match TRBD1. The V segment lost 5 bases and the J segment 11 bases; nucleotides outside the gene matches: 15. CDR1 is MNHEY and CDR2 is SMNVEV in the germline V gene (reference sequence). The CDR3 extends over 16 amino acids. The CDR3 DNA reads as TGTGCCAGCAGTCCACAGGGGCCGGTAAATTGGGCACCCCTCCACTTT. It encodes CASSPQGPVNWAPLHF.

The chain carries TRBV7-6 and TRBJ2-5; 7 bases line up with TRBD2. The CDR3 has 17 residues. V was clipped by 1 base and J by 1 base; unmatched bases: 9. Germline CDR1 and CDR2: SGHVS and FNYEAQ. CDR3 sequence (DNA): TGTGCCAGCAGCTTAGGAAGGCGCGGGGGTGCCCAAGAGACCCAGTACTTC. This encodes CASSLGRRGGAQETQYF.

The chain employs TRBV7-8 and TRBJ1-2; D is possibly TRBD1 (5 bases). Germline V CDR1 and CDR2: SGHVS, FQNEAQ. The germline V and J ends were trimmed by 0 bases and 2 bases, with 13 bases remaining between them. The CDR3 contains 16 residues. The CDR3 DNA follows: TGTGCCAGCAGCTTAGCGGGGGGGAATCTAAACTATGGCTACACCTTC. Protein product: CASSLAGGNLNYGYTF.

The chain has TRBV10-3 and TRBJ2-3, with 8 bases matching TRBD2. After removal of 3 bases from V and 0 bases from J, the junction contained 8 bases not matched to a gene. The CDR3 is made up of 17 amino acids. The V gene's germline CDR1 is ENHRY and CDR2 SYGVKD. CDR3 nucleotide sequence: TGTGCCATCAGTGAACCCCGACTAGCGACTAGCACAGATACGCAGTATTTT. Translating gives CAISEPRLATSTDTQYF.